This TCR beta chain appears in the sequencing data of a study of T cells expressing NK-cell markers. The CDR3 totals 14 residues. The germline V gene has CDR1 DFQATT and CDR2 SNEGSKA (reference sequence). With the 5' RACE reads reprocessed, TCRdb shows one record per CDR3 protein and no DNA. In total, the table holds fewer than 400,000 distinct CDR3 sequences. Sequencing used blood T cells: a sorted CD56 or NKG2C T cell subset, CD4+ or CD8+ T cells, or bulk PBMC T cells (not recorded which). The TCR sequence derives from a man between 18 and 69 years old in good health. This sequence joins TRBV20-1 and TRBJ2-7; the D call of TRBD1 rests on TCRdb alone, since no DNA is present to check it. This chain's CDR3 is CSAPQPGQGYEQYF.